This T cell receptor beta chain was captured in a study of T cell changes during pregnancy in multiple sclerosis. Germline CDR1 and CDR2: SGHRS and YFSETQ. Losses at the gene ends were 1 base for V and 0 bases for J; bases not matched to a gene: 3. CDR3 length: 16 amino acids. Using immunoSEQ multiplex PCR, the repertoire was profiled, and TCRdb retains in-frame clones only, with some absent. The sample includes under 110,000 clones, about 90% of them seen just once. Sequenced here: peripheral blood, sampled before pregnancy. The V gene is TRBV5-1, the J gene TRBJ2-1, with 8 bases lining up with TRBD2. The TCR originated in a female donor with multiple sclerosis, enrolled in a pregnancy study. Here the CDR3 reads CASSLSGTSSYNEQFF. CDR3 nucleotide sequence: TGCGCCAGCAGCTTGAGTGGGACTAGCTCCTACAATGAGCAGTTCTTC.